These T cell receptor beta chains were read from a single sample in a study of blood T cell repertoires in COVID-19. The assay was immunoSEQ multiplex PCR, and TCRdb's table has in-frame clones only and misses some. The sample has some 65,000 clones, 65% to 90% seen once. The material sequenced was peripheral blood. The source is a man older than 75 with acute or convalescent COVID-19. The CDR3 runs from the conserved cysteine through the conserved F or W. The D gene is left open where the match is weak. The size of a clone is reported for some rows only, either as once, few or many, or as a class for expanded clones.

TRBV15,TRBD1,-,TRBJ2-2,TGTGCCACCAGCAGGGGACAGGGTATATCCGGGGAGCTGTTTTTT,CATSRGQGISGELFF
TRBV18,-,-,TRBJ1-1,TGTGCCAGCTCACGTACTTATTTGGGGGACTGGAACACTGAAGCTTTCTTT,CASSRTYLGDWNTEAFF
TRBV6-6,-,-,TRBJ1-4,TGTGCCAGCAGTCCAAGACAGGCTGCTTTAGCAACTAATGAAAAACTGTTTTTT,CASSPRQAALATNEKLFF
TRBV29-1,-,-,TRBJ2-7,TGCAGCGTCTTCGCCCCGGACAGCTACGAGCAGTACTTC,CSVFAPDSYEQYF
TRBV29-1,-,-,TRBJ2-5,TGCAGCTCTGGACTAAGTGGAGAGACCCAGTACTTC,CSSGLSGETQYF
TRBV6-5,-,-,TRBJ1-4,TGTGCCAGCAGTTCTATCCGAGGAGTAGCTAATGAAAAACTGTTTTTT,CASSSIRGVANEKLFF
TRBV4-3,TRBD1,-,TRBJ1-1,TGCGCCAGCAGCCAAGAGGGGACAGGAGAGAACACTGAAGCTTTCTTT,CASSQEGTGENTEAFF
TRBV10-2,-,-,TRBJ1-4,TGCGCCAGCAGTGAGGCCCGAGCAACTAATGAAAAACTGTTTTTT,CASSEARATNEKLFF
TRBV3-1/TRBV3-2,TRBD2,once,TRBJ2-1,TGTGCCAGCAGCCTCTGGCGGGGGGGTCGGGATGAGCAGTTCTTC,CASSLWRGGRDEQFF
TRBV19,-,-,TRBJ2-6,TGTGCCAGTAGTCCCCAGGCGGGCTCCGCTGGGGCCAACGTCCTGACTTTC,CASSPQAGSAGANVLTF
TRBV7-2,-,-,TRBJ1-2,TGTGCCAGCAGCTTAAAGTTGATGGCGGGCGCTATAGGCTACACCTTC,CASSLKLMAGAIGYTF
TRBV9,TRBD1,-,TRBJ2-6,TGTGCCAGCAGCCCCCAGGGACAGTACTCTGGGGCCAACGTCCTGACTTTC,CASSPQGQYSGANVLTF
TRBV18,-,-,TRBJ1-2,TGTGCCAGCTCACCCGCAGGTTATGGCTACACCTTC,CASSPAGYGYTF